This TCR beta chain is drawn from a study of OX40 agonist ivuxolimab in advanced cancers. About this clone: The antigen remains unidentified.

Sequenced by immunoSEQ multiplex PCR; TCRdb stores in-frame clones only, minus some. This sample has tens of thousands of clones, with approximately 90% found just once. V lost 2 bases to trimming and J lost 4 bases; unmatched junction nucleotides: 3. This CDR3 has 14 amino acids. Germline CDR1 and CDR2: SGHDT and YYEEEE. The study's findings and limits: Among some nonresponders, normalized T-cell clonal expansion was also low.

The chain has TRBV5-6 and TRBJ2-3; TRBD1 agrees at 8 bases. The sample was CD4+ or CD8+ T cells sorted from blood, taken in a trial of the OX40 agonist ivuxolimab. The source is an adult with an advanced solid tumor such as melanoma, head and neck, liver or kidney cancer. CDR3 protein: CASSFSGGADTQYF. The CDR3 region has the DNA TGTGCCAGCAGCTTCTCAGGGGGCGCAGATACGCAGTATTTT.